The 17 T cell receptor beta chains given below trace back to one sample, sequenced in a study of cytotoxic CD8 clonotypes in ibrutinib-treated CLL. Clones were read by immunoSEQ multiplex PCR, and TCRdb kept only the in-frame ones, dropping some. This sample has 300,000 to 350,000 clones, with around four fifths found just once. The input for sequencing was PBMCs, taken before ibrutinib treatment. These receptors were collected from a human donor with chronic lymphocytic leukemia.

The gene calls are TRBV7-2 and TRBJ2-4; a possible D gene is TRBD2 (5 bases). The V end lost 5 bases, the J end lost 0 bases, and 14 bases lay between the germline ends. Per germline, CDR1 SGHTA and CDR2 FQGNSA. The CDR3 totals 16 residues. CDR3 bases: TGTGCCAGCAGCCCTGGACTGTATCTAGCCAAAAACATTCAGTACTTC. Translation gives CASSPGLYLAKNIQYF.

This clone was counted between two and nine times. This sequence joins TRBV28 and TRBJ1-5, with D unresolved. The CDR3 covers 12 residues. The germline V gene encodes CDR1 MDHEN and CDR2 SYDVKM. The germline V and J ends were trimmed by 3 bases and 5 bases, with 5 bases remaining between them. The CDR3 spells CASSFRDQPQHF. The CDR3 nucleotides read TGTGCCAGCAGTTTTAGGGATCAGCCCCAGCATTTT. The entire variable domain, with the rest obtained from reference TRBV28 and TRBJ1-5, is as follows: DVKVTQSSRYLVKRTGEKVFLECVQDMDHENMFWYRQDPGLGLRLIYFSYDVKMKEKGDIPEGYSVSREKKERFSLILESASTNQTSMYLCASSFRDQPQHFGDGTRLSIL.

This clone has just a few counts. In nucleotides, the CDR3 is TGTGCCAGCAGTGAAGCGCGGGAGACCCAGTACTTC. Protein product: CASSEARETQYF. V and J are TRBV2 and TRBJ2-5; D not certain. Trimming pared 0 bases from V and 5 bases from J, leaving 4 bases between. There are 12 residues in the CDR3. Germline V gene lookup returns CDR1 SNHLY and CDR2 FYNNEI.

V is TRBV7-9 and J is TRBJ2-1; 12 bases agree with TRBD2. CDR1 is SEHNR, CDR2 FQNEAQ, per germline (reference sequence). The CDR3 is made up of 15 amino acids. The V segment lost 5 bases and the J segment 8 bases; nucleotides outside the gene matches: 7. The CDR3 region has the DNA TGTGCCAGCAGCCATGTGACTAGCGGGAGTGATGAGCAGTTCTTC. Its translation: CASSHVTSGSDEQFF.

The rearrangement links TRBV9 to TRBJ2-7; the D gene could be TRBD1 or TRBD2 (5 bases each). CDR1 is SGDLS and CDR2 is YYNGEE in the germline V gene. This CDR3 is 14 amino acids long. The V end was cut by 4 bases, the J end by 5 bases, with 16 bases between. The DNA of the CDR3 is TGTGCCAGCAGCCCCCGGGACCTAGCTAACGAGCAGTACTTC. This sequence encodes CASSPRDLANEQYF. The whole variable domain, remainder taken from reference TRBV9 and TRBJ2-7, is DSGVTQTPKHLITATGQRVTLRCSPRSGDLSVYWYQQSLDQGLQFLIQYYNGEERAKGNILERFSAQQFPDLHSELNLSSLELGDSALYFCASSPRDLANEQYFGPGTRLTVT.

The chain employs TRBV5-6 and TRBJ1-1; possible D gene TRBD1, 5 bases. V was trimmed by 6 bases and J by 2 bases, leaving 11 bases between them. This CDR3 spans 13 amino acids. Per germline, CDR1 SGHDT and CDR2 YYEEEE. The CDR3 sequence: CASIRVSNTEAFF. Written as DNA, the CDR3 is TGTGCCAGCATCAGGGTCTCAAACACTGAAGCTTTCTTT.

The rearrangement links TRBV19 to TRBJ2-7; D is possibly TRBD2 (6 bases). The CDR3 consists of 15 residues. The V end was cut by 5 bases, the J end by 3 bases, with 17 bases between. Per the germline V gene, CDR1 is LNHDA and CDR2 is SQIVND (reference sequence). The CDR3 coding sequence is TGTGCCAGTAGTTCCATAGCGGCGACCCTCTACGAGCAGTACTTC. Encoded protein: CASSSIAATLYEQYF.

The chain joins TRBV9 to TRBJ1-1; 7 positions match TRBD1. V was clipped by 1 base and J by 3 bases; unmatched bases: 9. Germline CDR1 and CDR2: SGDLS and YYNGEE. The CDR3 length is 16 residues. CDR3 loop: CASSVLPGGLHTEAFF. CDR3 DNA: TGTGCCAGCAGCGTACTTCCAGGGGGGTTGCACACTGAAGCTTTCTTT.

The chain has TRBV5-4 and TRBJ2-1; the D is unclear. The CDR3 loop spans 11 amino acids. Germline loops: CDR1 SGHNT, CDR2 YYREEE (reference sequence). The V gene lost 4 bases and the J gene lost 5 bases, with 4 bases spanning the gap. CDR3 residues: CASSQNNEQFF. The DNA for the CDR3 is TGTGCCAGCAGCCAAAACAATGAGCAGTTCTTC. Full variable domain (missing parts from reference TRBV5-4 and TRBJ2-1): ETGVTQSPTHLIKTRGQQVTLRCSSQSGHNTVSWYQQALGQGPQFIFQYYREEENGRGNFPPRFSGLQFPNYSSELNVNALELDDSALYLCASSQNNEQFFGPGTRLTVL.

CDR3 in amino acids: CASSIASGGVLQAFF. The CDR3 region has the DNA TGTGCCAGTAGTATAGCATCAGGCGGGGTTTTGCAAGCTTTCTTT. The gene calls are TRBV19 and TRBJ1-1; D gene unclear. This CDR3 comprises 15 residues. Germline-derived CDR1 and CDR2 are LNHDA and SQIVND (reference sequence). V was shortened by 1 base and J by 9 bases, with 18 bases between the two germline ends. Filled out from reference TRBV19 and TRBJ1-1, the complete variable domain reads DGGITQSPKYLFRKEGQNVTLSCEQNLNHDAMYWYRQDPGQGLRLIYYSQIVNDFQKGDIAEGYSVSREKKESFPLTVTSAQKNPTAFYLCASSIASGGVLQAFFGQGTRLTVV.

Only one count was recorded for this clone. J is TRBJ1-1 and V is TRBV30; unclear D gene. Germline V lookup: CDR1 GTSNPN, CDR2 SVGIG (reference sequence). The CDR3 covers 12 residues. V shed 1 base and J shed 1 base, with 4 bases lying between them. CDR3 coding DNA: TGTGCCTGGAGTGGACAGAACACTGAAGCTTTCTTT. This gives the protein CAWSGQNTEAFF. The variable domain in full, with the rest retrieved from reference TRBV30 and TRBJ1-1, is SQTIHQWPATLVQPVGSPLSLECTVEGTSNPNLYWYRQAAGRGLQLLFYSVGIGQISSEVPQNLSASRPQDRQFILSSKKLLLSDSGFYLCAWSGQNTEAFFGQGTRLTVV.

The rearrangement uses TRBV27 and TRBJ2-1; D uncertain. The V and J ends lost 5 bases and 4 bases respectively, with 6 bases between them. The CDR3 is 12 amino acids. The germline CDR1 and CDR2 sequences are MNHEY and SMNVEV (reference sequence). The CDR3 DNA sequence: TGTGCCAGCAGTAAGGGTTACAATGAGCAGTTCTTC. Translation gives CASSKGYNEQFF.

This clone occurred once. The chain employs TRBV9 and TRBJ2-2; the D gene could be TRBD1 or TRBD2 (5 bases each). V lost 2 bases and J lost 4, with 15 bases in between. The germline gives CDR1 SGDLS, CDR2 YYNGEE. This CDR3 has 16 amino acids. For the CDR3, the DNA is TGTGCCAGCAGCGTCACCGGGACGCTAGGCACCGGGGAGCTGTTTTTT. Translating gives CASSVTGTLGTGELFF.

The DNA for the CDR3 is TGCGCCAGCAGCGACTACAGGGGAAACTATGGCTACACCTTC. Translated: CASSDYRGNYGYTF. The chain uses TRBV5-1 and TRBJ1-2, with TRBD1 identical over 7 bases. The CDR3 length is 14 residues. Germline lookup yields CDR1 SGHRS and CDR2 YFSETQ. Trimming cost V 4 bases and J 2 bases; bases outside gene matches: 5.

The V call is TRBV7-9, the J call TRBJ2-4, with D perhaps matching TRBD1 (6 bases). The CDR3 length is 19 residues. Germline loops: CDR1 SEHNR, CDR2 FQNEAQ (reference sequence). Trimming shortened V by 1 base and J by 0 bases, and 19 bases separated the two germline ends. DNA for the CDR3: TGTGCCAGCAGCTTAGAATGGGGGAAACAGGGCCTAGCCAAAAACATTCAGTACTTC. Its protein is CASSLEWGKQGLAKNIQYF. Using reference TRBV7-9 and TRBJ2-4 for the parts outside the CDR3, the full variable domain is DTGVSQNPRHKITKRGQNVTFRCDPISEHNRLYWYRQTLGQGPEFLTYFQNEAQLEKSRLLSDRFSAERPKGSFSTLEIQRTEQGDSAMYLCASSLEWGKQGLAKNIQYFGAGTRLSVL.

The chain carries TRBV7-9 and TRBJ2-5; D not resolved. The V and J ends lost 0 bases and 2 bases respectively, with 7 bases between them. This CDR3 is 14 amino acids long. Germline V lookup: CDR1 SEHNR, CDR2 FQNEAQ (reference sequence). The CDR3, as DNA: TGTGCCAGCAGCTTAGCAGGAAATCAAGAGACCCAGTACTTC. This gives the protein CASSLAGNQETQYF.

This clone is a singleton in its sample. This chain links TRBV9 with TRBJ2-1, with no clear D. Germline CDR1 reads SGDLS; CDR2 reads YYNGEE. The V gene lost 3 bases and the J gene lost 10 bases, with 14 bases spanning the gap. CDR3 length: 13 residues. CDR3 DNA: TGTGCCAGCAGCGCAACTACTCCAAACGAGCAGTTCTTC. Its protein product is CASSATTPNEQFF.